This T cell receptor (beta chain) emerged from a study of blood T cell repertoires in COVID-19. Study details: COVID-19 samples from acute and convalescent phases originated in the United States, Italy and Spain. T cells, B-cell-depleted T cells, or PBMCs provided the cDNA or gDNA that served as material.

Method: immunoSEQ multiplex PCR; TCRdb's copy keeps in-frame clones and lacks some. The table lists 120,000 or so clones, 88% of them singletons, with about 3% in the top ten. The germline CDR1 and CDR2 sequences are SQVTM and ANQGSEA. The ends lost 8 bases at V and 5 bases at J; junction bases unmatched: 12. This CDR3 is 14 amino acids long. This clone was counted once. The chain employs TRBV29-1 and TRBJ2-5; 9 bases map to TRBD2. The TCR originated in a woman between 45 and 60 years old with acute or convalescent COVID-19. Material for sequencing was peripheral blood. CDR3 loop: CSIHLAGLGETQYF. The CDR3 DNA reads as TGCAGCATTCACCTAGCGGGGCTCGGGGAGACCCAGTACTTC.